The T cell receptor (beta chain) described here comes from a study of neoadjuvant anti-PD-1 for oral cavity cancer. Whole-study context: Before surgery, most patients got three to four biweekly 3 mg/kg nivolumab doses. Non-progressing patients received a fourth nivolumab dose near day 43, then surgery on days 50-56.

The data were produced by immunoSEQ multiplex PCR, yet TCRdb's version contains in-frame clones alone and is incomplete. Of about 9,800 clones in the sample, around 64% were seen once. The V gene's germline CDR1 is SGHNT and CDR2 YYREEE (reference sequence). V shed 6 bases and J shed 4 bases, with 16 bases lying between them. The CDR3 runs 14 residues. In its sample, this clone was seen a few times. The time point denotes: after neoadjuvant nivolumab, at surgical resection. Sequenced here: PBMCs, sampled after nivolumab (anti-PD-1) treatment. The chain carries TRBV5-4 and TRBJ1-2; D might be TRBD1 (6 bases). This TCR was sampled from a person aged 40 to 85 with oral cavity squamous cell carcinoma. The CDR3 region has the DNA TGTGCCAGCACCGTAGGGGGGACGAGCTATGGCTACACCTTC. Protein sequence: CASTVGGTSYGYTF.